Presented here are 9 T cell receptor beta chains from one specimen sequenced in a study of cytomegalovirus exposure and HLA in healthy donors. The primer mix had 60 Vbeta and 13 Jbeta primers. Sequencing used immunoSEQ multiplex PCR; TCRdb keeps in-frame clones, though not all of them. This sample yields 130,000 to 150,000 clones, of which around 79% are seen a single time; 6.5% to 8% belongs to the top ten. The sample comprised PBMCs. Source of these receptors: a woman between 40 and 50 years old in good health and CMV-seropositive.

The chain carries TRBV10-3 and TRBJ1-1; D is perhaps TRBD1 (6 bases). The germline V gene has CDR1 ENHRY and CDR2 SYGVKD. Trimming took off 7 bases at V and 4 bases at J, with 16 bases between the two ends. CDR3 length: 14 residues. CDR3 bases: TGTGCCATCACCTTGGCAGGGGAGAGCACTGAAGCTTTCTTT. Protein: CAITLAGESTEAFF.

The chain joins TRBV4-1 to TRBJ2-7; D might be TRBD2 (7 bases). Trimming took 0 bases from V and 0 from J, leaving 18 bases between them. The germline V gene has CDR1 MGHRA and CDR2 YSYEKL. The CDR3 contains 18 residues. The CDR3 spells CASSQDFLGGGHSYEQYF. The DNA for the CDR3 is TGCGCCAGCAGCCAAGATTTTTTGGGCGGGGGCCACTCCTACGAGCAGTACTTC.

J is TRBJ1-1 and V is TRBV19; maybe TRBD1 (6 bases). This CDR3 is 15 amino acids long. Trimming removed 4 bases from V and 0 bases from J, with 12 bases in between. The V gene's germline CDR1 is LNHDA and CDR2 SQIVND (reference sequence). CDR3 bases: TGTGCCAGTAGTAATGGACAGCACCTGAACACTGAAGCTTTCTTT. Its translation: CASSNGQHLNTEAFF.

The chain couples TRBV10-3 to TRBJ2-7; 11 nucleotides match TRBD1. The ends lost 6 bases at V and 6 bases at J; junction bases unmatched: 1. From germline, CDR1 is ENHRY and CDR2 SYGVKD. This CDR3 comprises 12 residues. CDR3 nucleotide sequence: TGTGCCATCAGGGGGACAGGGGGCGAGCAGTACTTC. Translation: CAIRGTGGEQYF.

The chain links TRBV11-2 to TRBJ2-1; 7 nucleotides agree with TRBD2. CDR1 is SGHAT, CDR2 FQNNGV, per germline. J was trimmed by 10 bases and V by 5 bases; bases with no gene match: 8. The CDR3 contains 13 residues. CDR3 amino acids: CASSTPWGGEQFF. In nucleotides, the CDR3 is TGTGCCAGCAGCACCCCTTGGGGGGGGGAGCAGTTCTTC.

Only a few counts were recorded for this clone. The chain uses TRBV7-3 and TRBJ2-1, with TRBD2 matching over 10 bases. The junction had 16 bases not matched to a gene; V was cut back by 2 bases and J by 3 bases. The CDR3 spans 20 residues. The V gene's germline CDR1 is SGHTA and CDR2 FQGTGA. The CDR3 nucleotides are TGTGCCAGCAGCTTATACGCTAGCGGGGGCCAATCCTACCACTACAATGAGCAGTTCTTC. It encodes CASSLYASGGQSYHYNEQFF.

This clone was observed once. The rearrangement uses TRBV5-1 and TRBJ1-4; the match to TRBD1 covers 8 bases. J was trimmed by 6 bases and V by 0 bases; bases with no gene match: 4. CDR1 is SGHRS, CDR2 YFSETQ, per germline. This CDR3 has 15 residues. CDR3 DNA: TGCGCCAGCAGCTTGGCAGGGGGCAGGGATGAAAAACTGTTTTTT. This gives the protein CASSLAGGRDEKLFF.

The rearrangement links TRBV7-6 to TRBJ2-1; 15 bases line up with TRBD2. V lost 5 bases and J lost 0; bases outside the gene matches: 5. Germline CDR1 and CDR2: SGHVS and FNYEAQ. The CDR3 contains 18 residues. The CDR3 DNA follows: TGTGCCAGCAGCCCGGGACTAGCGGGGGGAAGCTCCTACAATGAGCAGTTCTTC. Protein: CASSPGLAGGSSYNEQFF.

This chain uses TRBV10-3 with TRBJ2-1; TRBD1 matches 9 bases. This CDR3 has 12 amino acids. Germline V CDR1 and CDR2: ENHRY, SYGVKD. Trimming took 10 bases from V and 8 from J; bases not matched to a gene: 6. CDR3 sequence: CATRQGVYEQFF. CDR3 DNA: TGTGCCACCCGACAGGGGGTCTATGAGCAGTTCTTC.